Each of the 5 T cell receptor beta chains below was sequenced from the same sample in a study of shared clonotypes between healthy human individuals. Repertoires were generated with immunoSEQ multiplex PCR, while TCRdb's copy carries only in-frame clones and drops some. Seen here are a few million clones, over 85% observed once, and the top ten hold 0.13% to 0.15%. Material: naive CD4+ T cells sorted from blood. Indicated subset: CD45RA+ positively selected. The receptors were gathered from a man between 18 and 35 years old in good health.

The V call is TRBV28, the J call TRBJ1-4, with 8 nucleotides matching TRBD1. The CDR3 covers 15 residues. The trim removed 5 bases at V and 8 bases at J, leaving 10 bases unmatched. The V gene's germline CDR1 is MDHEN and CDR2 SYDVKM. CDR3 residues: CASSPQGQVSEKLFF. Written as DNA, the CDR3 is TGTGCCAGCAGTCCCCAGGGACAGGTGTCGGAAAAACTGTTTTTT.

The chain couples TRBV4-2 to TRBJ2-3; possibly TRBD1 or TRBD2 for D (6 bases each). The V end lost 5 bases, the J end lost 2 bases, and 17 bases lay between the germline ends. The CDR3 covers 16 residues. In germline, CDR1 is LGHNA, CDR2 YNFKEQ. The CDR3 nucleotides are TGTGCCAGCAGCGAGGAGGGGGGTCCAGCCACAGATACGCAGTATTTT. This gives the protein CASSEEGGPATDTQYF.

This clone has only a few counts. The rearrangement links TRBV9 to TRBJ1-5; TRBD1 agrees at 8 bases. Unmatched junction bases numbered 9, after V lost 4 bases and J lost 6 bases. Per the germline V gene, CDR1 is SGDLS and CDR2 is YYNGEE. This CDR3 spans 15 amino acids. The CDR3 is CASSLTGAKGQPQHF. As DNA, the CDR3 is TGTGCCAGCAGCTTGACAGGGGCAAAGGGTCAGCCCCAGCATTTT.

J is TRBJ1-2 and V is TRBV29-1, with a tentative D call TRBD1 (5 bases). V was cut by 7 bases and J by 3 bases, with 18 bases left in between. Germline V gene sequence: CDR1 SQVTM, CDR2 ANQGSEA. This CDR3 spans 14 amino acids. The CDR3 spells CSARGQNVDYGYTF. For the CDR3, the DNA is TGCAGCGCCCGCGGACAAAATGTGGACTATGGCTACACCTTC.

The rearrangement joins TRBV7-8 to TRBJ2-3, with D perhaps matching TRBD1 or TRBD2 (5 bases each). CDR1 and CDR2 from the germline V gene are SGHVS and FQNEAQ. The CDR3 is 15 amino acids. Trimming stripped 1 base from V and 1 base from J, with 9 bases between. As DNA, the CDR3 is TGTGCCAGCAGCTTAGGACAGCGGCGCACAGATACGCAGTATTTT. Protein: CASSLGQRRTDTQYF.